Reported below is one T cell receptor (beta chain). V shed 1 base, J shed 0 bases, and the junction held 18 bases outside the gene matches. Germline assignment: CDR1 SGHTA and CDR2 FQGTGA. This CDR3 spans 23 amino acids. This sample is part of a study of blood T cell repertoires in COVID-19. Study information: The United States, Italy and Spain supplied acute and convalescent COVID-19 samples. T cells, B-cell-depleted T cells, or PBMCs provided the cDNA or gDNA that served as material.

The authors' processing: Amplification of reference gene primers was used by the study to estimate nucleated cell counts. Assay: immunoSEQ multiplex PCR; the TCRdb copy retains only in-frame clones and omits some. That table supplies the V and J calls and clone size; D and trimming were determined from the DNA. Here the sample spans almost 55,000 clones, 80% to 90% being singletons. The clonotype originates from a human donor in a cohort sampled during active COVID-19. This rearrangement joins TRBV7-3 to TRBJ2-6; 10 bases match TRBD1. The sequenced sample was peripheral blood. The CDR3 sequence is CASSLRQRDRGWGGSSGANVLTF. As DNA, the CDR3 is TGTGCCAGCAGCTTAAGACAACGGGACAGGGGATGGGGAGGGAGCTCTGGGGCCAACGTCCTGACTTTC.